This TCR beta chain was recorded in a study of blood T cell repertoires in COVID-19. Produced via immunoSEQ multiplex PCR; TCRdb's table is partial and in-frame only. The repertoire holds fewer than 300,000 clones, with 91% as singletons. Germline CDR1 reads GTSNPN; CDR2 reads SVGIG (reference sequence). J was trimmed by 4 bases and V by 0 bases; bases with no gene match: 9. The CDR3 sequence is 16 residues long. The rearrangement links TRBV30 to TRBJ1-5, with 7 bases matching TRBD1. Material for sequencing was peripheral blood. The source of this sequence is a woman aged 25-40 years with COVID-19, enrolled during active disease. CDR3 bases: TGTGCCTGGAGTGTAAGGGGGACAGTCGGAAATCAGCCCCAGCATTTT. This translates into CAWSVRGTVGNQPQHF.